This T cell receptor beta chain comes out of a study of regulatory T cells in long-lasting Graves disease. Study in general: Persistent cases took antithyroid drugs over 5 years and stayed TSH receptor antibody positive.

In germline, CDR1 is SEHNR, CDR2 FQNEAQ (reference sequence). V lost 5 bases and J lost 2; bases outside the gene matches: 16. The CDR3 is made up of 18 amino acids. Notes on this clonotype: Its antigen is unknown.

Study-level points and caveats: Persistent patients shared more public clonotypes (around 2,500) than newly diagnosed patients (around 1,000). Persistent Graves' cases showed lower TCR diversity than newly diagnosed cases.

Investigators prepared the TCR beta libraries by applying iRepertoire HTBI primers and Arm-PCR of CDR3 regions. TCRdb re-called the multiplex PCR reads with MiXCR, one entry per CDR3 protein. This table holds 700,000 or so distinct CDR3 sequences, about 32% found once. As to time point: persistent/refractory GD, antithyroid drugs over 5 years with positive TRAb. TCR sequences were obtained from RNA taken from PBMCs. In Xi'an, China, an endocrinology department was the source of patients. The genes are TRBV7-9 and TRBJ2-7; 9 positions match TRBD2. Specimen: peripheral blood mononuclear cells (PBMCs), collected when the disease was refractory, from a patient treated with antithyroid drugs. The clonotype comes from a female donor with Graves disease. The CDR3 spells CASSRESGSSGTTYEQYF. The CDR3 DNA reads TGTGCCAGCAGCAGGGAGAGCGGGTCTAGCGGGACTACCTACGAGCAGTACTTC.